The rows below give T cell receptor beta chains drawn from one sample of a study of blood T cell repertoires in COVID-19. The assay was immunoSEQ multiplex PCR, and TCRdb's table has in-frame clones only and misses some. Seen here are fewer than 85,000 clones, 70% to 90% observed once, and the top ten hold under 6%. The sample taken for sequencing was peripheral blood. These receptors were collected from a man aged 45-60 years with active COVID-19. CDR3s include the opening cysteine and the closing phenylalanine or tryptophan. Fields, in order: CDR3 DNA, CDR3 protein, D gene, J gene, V gene, clone size. D genes are given only for firm matches. A clone size is listed for some rows: how often the clone was seen (once, few, many), or a class if it is expanded.

CDR3nt: TGCGCCAGCAGCTTGGATGTGGGCTGGGTTGGAGAGACCCAGTACTTC
CDR3aa: CASSLDVGWVGETQYF
d_gene: -
j_gene: TRBJ2-5
v_gene: TRBV5-1
abundance: -

CDR3nt: TGTGCCAGTAGTATGGTGGGGGGGCTGGGACAGCCCCAGCATTTT
CDR3aa: CASSMVGGLGQPQHF
d_gene: -
j_gene: TRBJ1-5
v_gene: TRBV19
abundance: -

CDR3nt: TGTGCCAGCACCCTACGGGGGGGGGACAATCAGCCCCAGCATTTT
CDR3aa: CASTLRGGDNQPQHF
d_gene: -
j_gene: TRBJ1-5
v_gene: TRBV7-2
abundance: -

CDR3nt: TGTGCCAGGGGAGGTGAAAAACTGTTTTTT
CDR3aa: CARGGEKLFF
d_gene: -
j_gene: TRBJ1-4
v_gene: TRBV9
abundance: -

CDR3nt: TGTGCCAGCAGCTTAGGCAGGGAGCAGTACTTC
CDR3aa: CASSLGREQYF
d_gene: -
j_gene: TRBJ2-7
v_gene: TRBV7-8
abundance: -

CDR3nt: TGTGCCAGCTCTTTCGATACGCAGTATTTT
CDR3aa: CASSFDTQYF
d_gene: -
j_gene: TRBJ2-3
v_gene: TRBV28
abundance: -

CDR3nt: TGTGCCAGTAGGAGGACAGGGGTAGGAAACACCATATATTTT
CDR3aa: CASRRTGVGNTIYF
d_gene: TRBD1
j_gene: TRBJ1-3
v_gene: TRBV19
abundance: -

CDR3nt: TGTGCCAGCAGTTACTCGCACAGTGGAAACACCATATATTTT
CDR3aa: CASSYSHSGNTIYF
d_gene: -
j_gene: TRBJ1-3
v_gene: TRBV6-5
abundance: -

CDR3nt: TGTGCCAGCAGCCCTACAGGGACCTACAATGAGCAGTTCTTC
CDR3aa: CASSPTGTYNEQFF
d_gene: -
j_gene: TRBJ2-1
v_gene: TRBV3-1/TRBV3-2
abundance: medium-sized

CDR3nt: TGTGCCAGCAGCTTACGACTAGTCGACACCGGGGAGCTGTTTTTT
CDR3aa: CASSLRLVDTGELFF
d_gene: -
j_gene: TRBJ2-2
v_gene: TRBV5-4
abundance: -

CDR3nt: TGTGCCAGCTCACAAACGACAGGGGGTAGCACCGGGGAGCTGTTTTTT
CDR3aa: CASSQTTGGSTGELFF
d_gene: TRBD1
j_gene: TRBJ2-2
v_gene: TRBV18
abundance: -

CDR3nt: TGTGCCTGGAGTTTTAACAGGGGGGAAGCTTTCTTT
CDR3aa: CAWSFNRGEAFF
d_gene: TRBD1
j_gene: TRBJ1-1
v_gene: TRBV30
abundance: -

CDR3nt: TGTGCCATCAGTGACGCTGCGGGGGGGCTGGAGACCCAGTACTTC
CDR3aa: CAISDAAGGLETQYF
d_gene: TRBD2
j_gene: TRBJ2-5
v_gene: TRBV10-3
abundance: -

CDR3nt: TGTGCCATCAGTTCGGGACTAGCGGGAGTGAGCTCCTACGAGCAGTACTTC
CDR3aa: CAISSGLAGVSSYEQYF
d_gene: TRBD2
j_gene: TRBJ2-7
v_gene: TRBV10-3
abundance: -

CDR3nt: TGTGCCACCAGTGGTGGAGCGGGAAGGGGAGGGAATGAGCAGTTCTTC
CDR3aa: CATSGGAGRGGNEQFF
d_gene: TRBD2
j_gene: TRBJ2-1
v_gene: TRBV24-1
abundance: once

CDR3nt: TGCGCCAGCAGCATCGGACTAGCGGGAGGAGAGACCCAGTACTTC
CDR3aa: CASSIGLAGGETQYF
d_gene: TRBD2
j_gene: TRBJ2-5
v_gene: TRBV5-1
abundance: -

CDR3nt: TGTGCAGGCAGGGTGAGCACAGATACGCAGTATTTT
CDR3aa: CAGRVSTDTQYF
d_gene: -
j_gene: TRBJ2-3
v_gene: TRBV29-1
abundance: -

CDR3nt: TGTGCCAGCAATCTATTCCTTAGCGGCCGCACAGATACGCAGTATTTT
CDR3aa: CASNLFLSGRTDTQYF
d_gene: -
j_gene: TRBJ2-3
v_gene: TRBV7-9
abundance: -